This record concerns one T cell receptor (beta chain) sequence. This record comes from a study of blood T cell repertoires in COVID-19. About the study: Acute and convalescent COVID-19 specimens originated in the United States, Italy and Spain. Nucleic acid was either cDNA or gDNA, and it came from T cells, B-cell-depleted T cells, or PBMCs.

Trimming stripped 0 bases from V and 2 bases from J, with 14 bases between. In germline, CDR1 is SGDLS, CDR2 YYNGEE. This CDR3 spans 16 amino acids. The data were produced by immunoSEQ multiplex PCR, yet TCRdb's version contains in-frame clones alone and is incomplete. The table has approximately 61,000 clones, approximately 80% seen once. The sequencing sample was made of peripheral blood. V is TRBV9 and J is TRBJ2-5; no clear D. The sequence was collected from a human donor in a cohort sampled during active COVID-19. CDR3 region: CASSVAGDGPQETQYF. In DNA, the CDR3 is TGTGCCAGCAGCGTAGCCGGTGATGGGCCACAAGAGACCCAGTACTTC.